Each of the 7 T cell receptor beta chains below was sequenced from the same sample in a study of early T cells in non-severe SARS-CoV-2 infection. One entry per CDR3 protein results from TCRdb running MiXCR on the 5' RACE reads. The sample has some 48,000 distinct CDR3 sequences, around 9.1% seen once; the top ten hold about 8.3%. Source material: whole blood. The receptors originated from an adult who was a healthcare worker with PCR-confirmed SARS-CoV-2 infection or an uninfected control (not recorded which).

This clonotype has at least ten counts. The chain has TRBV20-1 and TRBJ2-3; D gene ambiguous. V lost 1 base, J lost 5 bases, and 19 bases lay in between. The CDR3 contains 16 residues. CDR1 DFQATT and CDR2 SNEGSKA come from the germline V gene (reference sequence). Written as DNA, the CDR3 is TGCAGTGCTAGAGGGGTGGGCCGCGAGGTGTTAGATACGCAGTATTTT. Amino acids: CSARGVGREVLDTQYF.

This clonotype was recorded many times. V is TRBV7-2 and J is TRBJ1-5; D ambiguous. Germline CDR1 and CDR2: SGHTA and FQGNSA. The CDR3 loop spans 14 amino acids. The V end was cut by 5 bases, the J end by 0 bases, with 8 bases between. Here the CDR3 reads CASSPYISNQPQHF. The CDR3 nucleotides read TGTGCCAGCAGCCCCTATATTAGCAATCAGCCCCAGCATTTT.

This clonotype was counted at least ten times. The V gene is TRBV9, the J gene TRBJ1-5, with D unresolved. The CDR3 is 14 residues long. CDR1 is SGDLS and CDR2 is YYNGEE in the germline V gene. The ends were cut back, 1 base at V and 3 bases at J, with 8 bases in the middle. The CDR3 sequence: CASSVTDLNQPQHF. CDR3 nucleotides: TGTGCCAGCAGCGTAACGGATCTCAATCAGCCCCAGCATTTT.

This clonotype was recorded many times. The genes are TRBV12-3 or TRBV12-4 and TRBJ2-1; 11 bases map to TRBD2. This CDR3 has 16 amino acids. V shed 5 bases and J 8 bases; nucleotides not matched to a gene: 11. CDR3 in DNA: TGTGCCAGCAGTCCTATACTAGCGGGAGTGGTGGATGAGCAGTTCTTC. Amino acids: CASSPILAGVVDEQFF.

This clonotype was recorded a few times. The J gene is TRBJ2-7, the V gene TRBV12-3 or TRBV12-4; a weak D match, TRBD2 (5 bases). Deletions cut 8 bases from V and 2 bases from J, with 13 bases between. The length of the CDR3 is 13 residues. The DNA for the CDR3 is TGTGCCAGCTGGACTCGCGGAGCCTACGAGCAGTACTTC. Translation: CASWTRGAYEQYF.

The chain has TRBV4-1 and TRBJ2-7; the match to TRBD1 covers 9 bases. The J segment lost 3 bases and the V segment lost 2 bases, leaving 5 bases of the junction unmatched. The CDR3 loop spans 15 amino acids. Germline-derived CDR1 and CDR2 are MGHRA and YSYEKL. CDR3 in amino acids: CASSQRWTGDYEQYF. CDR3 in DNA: TGCGCCAGCAGCCAAAGGTGGACAGGGGACTACGAGCAGTACTTC.

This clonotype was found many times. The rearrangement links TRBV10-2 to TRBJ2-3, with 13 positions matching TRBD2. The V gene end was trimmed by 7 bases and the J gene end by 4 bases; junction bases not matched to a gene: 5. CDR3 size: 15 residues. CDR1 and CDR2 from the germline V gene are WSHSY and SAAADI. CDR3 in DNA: TGCGCCAGCAAACTAGCGGGAGGGCCCTCAGATACGCAGTATTTT. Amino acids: CASKLAGGPSDTQYF.